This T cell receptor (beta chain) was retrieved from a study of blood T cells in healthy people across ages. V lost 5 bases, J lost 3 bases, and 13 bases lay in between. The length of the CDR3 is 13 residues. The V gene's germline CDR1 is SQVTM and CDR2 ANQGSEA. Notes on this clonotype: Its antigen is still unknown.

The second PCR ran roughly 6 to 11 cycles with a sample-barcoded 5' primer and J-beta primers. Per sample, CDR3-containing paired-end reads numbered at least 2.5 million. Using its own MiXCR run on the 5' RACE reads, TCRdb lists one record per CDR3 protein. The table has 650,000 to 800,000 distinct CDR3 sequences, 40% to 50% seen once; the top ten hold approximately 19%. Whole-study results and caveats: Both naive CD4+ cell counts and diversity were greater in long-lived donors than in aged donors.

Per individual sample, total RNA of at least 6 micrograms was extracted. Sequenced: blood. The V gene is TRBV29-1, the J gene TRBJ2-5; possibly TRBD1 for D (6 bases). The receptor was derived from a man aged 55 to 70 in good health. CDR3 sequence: CSVFPGQKETQYF. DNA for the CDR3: TGCAGCGTTTTCCCCGGACAGAAAGAGACCCAGTACTTC.